This paragraph covers one TCR beta chain sequence. The sample comes from a study of T-cell reconstitution after alpha-beta-depleted transplantation in children. This CDR3 has 18 residues. J lost 1 base, V lost 1 base, and 10 bases had no gene match. CDR1 is SGHAT, CDR2 FQDESV, per germline (reference sequence). TCRbeta library preparation incorporated unique molecular identifiers. From the PCR reads, TCRdb called clonotypes with MiXCR, one entry per CDR3 protein. The repertoire holds about 270,000 distinct CDR3 sequences, with 9.9% as singletons. This sequence originates from a human donor who donated a stem cell graft to a child with SCID. The sequences come from PBMCs from the stem cell graft donor, collected from the stem cell graft. The gene calls are TRBV11-1 and TRBJ2-5, with 9 bases identical to TRBD2. The CDR3 sequence is CASSLESLAGLIQETQYF. CDR3 coding DNA: TGTGCCAGCAGCTTAGAATCGCTAGCGGGGCTAATCCAAGAGACCCAGTACTTC.